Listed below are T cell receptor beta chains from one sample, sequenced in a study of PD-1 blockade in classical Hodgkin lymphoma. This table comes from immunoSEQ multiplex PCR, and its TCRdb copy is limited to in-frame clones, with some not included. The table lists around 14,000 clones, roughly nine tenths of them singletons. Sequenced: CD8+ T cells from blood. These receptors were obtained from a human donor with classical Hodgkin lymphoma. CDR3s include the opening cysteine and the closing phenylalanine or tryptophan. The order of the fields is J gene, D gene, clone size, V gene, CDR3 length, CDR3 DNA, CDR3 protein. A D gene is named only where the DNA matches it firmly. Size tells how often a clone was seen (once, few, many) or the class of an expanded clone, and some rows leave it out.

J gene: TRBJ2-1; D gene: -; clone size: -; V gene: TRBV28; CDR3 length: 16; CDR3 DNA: TGTGCCAGCAGTTTATTTGTGGGAAGGTCCTACAATGAGCAGTTCTTC; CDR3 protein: CASSLFVGRSYNEQFF
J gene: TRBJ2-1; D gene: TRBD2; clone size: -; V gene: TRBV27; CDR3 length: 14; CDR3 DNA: TGTGCCAGCAGTCCCGGATCTAGCGGGATTGAGCAGTTCTTC; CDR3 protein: CASSPGSSGIEQFF
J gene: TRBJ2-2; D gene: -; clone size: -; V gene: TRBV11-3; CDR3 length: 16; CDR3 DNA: TGTGCCAGCACCGCCCCCGACTCGGCGAACACCGGGGAGCTGTTTTTT; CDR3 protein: CASTAPDSANTGELFF
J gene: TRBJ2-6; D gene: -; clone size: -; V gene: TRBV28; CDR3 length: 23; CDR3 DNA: TGTGCCAGCAGTTTATTAAGACCCACAACTGAGACCGAAGCGAACTCTGGGGCCAACGTCCTGACTTTC; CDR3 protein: CASSLLRPTTETEANSGANVLTF
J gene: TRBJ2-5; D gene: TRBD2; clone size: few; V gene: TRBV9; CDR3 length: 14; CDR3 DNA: TGTGCCAGCAGCGTAGGACTAGCTGGGGAGACCCAGTACTTC; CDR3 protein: CASSVGLAGETQYF
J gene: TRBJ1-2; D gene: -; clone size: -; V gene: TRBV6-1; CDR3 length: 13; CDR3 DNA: TGTGCCAGCAGCCCACAGCATCACTATGGCTACACCTTC; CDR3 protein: CASSPQHHYGYTF
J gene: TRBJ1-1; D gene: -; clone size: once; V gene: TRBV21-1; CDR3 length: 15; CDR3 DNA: TGTGCCAGCAGCCGCAGCGGGATCATGAACACTGAAGCTTTCTTT; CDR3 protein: CASSRSGIMNTEAFF
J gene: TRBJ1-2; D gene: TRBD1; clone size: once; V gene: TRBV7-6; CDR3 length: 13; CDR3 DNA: TGTGCCAGCAGGGCCGGGACAGAGTATGGCTACACCTTC; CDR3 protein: CASRAGTEYGYTF
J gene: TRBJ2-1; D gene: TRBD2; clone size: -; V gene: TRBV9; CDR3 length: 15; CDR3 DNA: TGTGCCAGCAGCCCCAGCGGGAGTGGGATTTATGAGCAGTTCTTC; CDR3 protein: CASSPSGSGIYEQFF
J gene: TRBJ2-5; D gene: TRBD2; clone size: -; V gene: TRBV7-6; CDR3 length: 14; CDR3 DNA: TGTGCCAGCAGCCCCGGGGGGGGTCGGGAGACCCAGTACTTC; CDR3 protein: CASSPGGGRETQYF
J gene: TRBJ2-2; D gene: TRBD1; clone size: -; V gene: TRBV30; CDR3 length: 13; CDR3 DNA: TGTGCCTCTACAGGGGGTCTCACCGGGGAGCTGTTTTTT; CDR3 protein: CASTGGLTGELFF
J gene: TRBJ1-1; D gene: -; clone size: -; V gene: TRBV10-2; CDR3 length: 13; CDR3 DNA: TGCGCCAGCATCTACCCCGGGGACGCTGAAGCTTTCTTT; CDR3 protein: CASIYPGDAEAFF
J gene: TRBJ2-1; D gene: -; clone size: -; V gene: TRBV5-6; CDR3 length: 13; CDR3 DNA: TGTGCCAGCAGCTTGGACAGTCACAATGAGCAGTTCTTC; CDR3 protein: CASSLDSHNEQFF
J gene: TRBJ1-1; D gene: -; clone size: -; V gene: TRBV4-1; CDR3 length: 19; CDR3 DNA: TGCGCCAGCAGCGGATATGGGAGTGGATTAAGTCGTATGAACACTGAAGCTTTCTTT; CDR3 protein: CASSGYGSGLSRMNTEAFF
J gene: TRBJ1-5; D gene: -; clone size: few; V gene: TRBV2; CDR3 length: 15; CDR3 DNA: TGTGCCAGCAGTGAATACGGGAGCAGAGTTGAGCCCCAGCATTTT; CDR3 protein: CASSEYGSRVEPQHF
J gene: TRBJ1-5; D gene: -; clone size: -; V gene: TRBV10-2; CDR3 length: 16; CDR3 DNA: TGCGCCAGCAGTTGGTGGGGAAGGGAATCCGATCAGCCCCAGCATTTT; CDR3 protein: CASSWWGRESDQPQHF
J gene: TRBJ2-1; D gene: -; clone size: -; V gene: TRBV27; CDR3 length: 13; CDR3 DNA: TGTGCCAGCAGTTTAAGGGGTTACAATGAGCAGTTCTTC; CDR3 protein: CASSLRGYNEQFF
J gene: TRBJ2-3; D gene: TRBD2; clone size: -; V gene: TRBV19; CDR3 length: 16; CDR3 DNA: TGTGCCAGTAGTATAAGGGGACTAGCGGGATCCGATACGCAGTATTTT; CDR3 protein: CASSIRGLAGSDTQYF
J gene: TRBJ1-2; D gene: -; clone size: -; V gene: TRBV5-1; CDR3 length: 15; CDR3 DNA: TGCGCCAGCAGCTTGGAATGGGAAATGTACTATGGCTACACCTTC; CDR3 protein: CASSLEWEMYYGYTF
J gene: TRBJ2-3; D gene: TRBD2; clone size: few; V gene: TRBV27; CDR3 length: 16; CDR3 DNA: TGTGCCAGCAGGCCCTGGGGAACTAGCGGTCCAGATACGCAGTATTTT; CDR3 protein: CASRPWGTSGPDTQYF
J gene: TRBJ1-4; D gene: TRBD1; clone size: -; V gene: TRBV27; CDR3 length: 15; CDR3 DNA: TGTGCCAGCAGACAGGGGATTGCAACTAATGAAAAACTGTTTTTT; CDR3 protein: CASRQGIATNEKLFF
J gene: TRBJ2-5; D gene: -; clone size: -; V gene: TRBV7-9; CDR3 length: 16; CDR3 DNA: TGTGCCAGCAGCGGGACCGGGCCCTCTTTTCTGGAGACCCAGTACTTC; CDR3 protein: CASSGTGPSFLETQYF
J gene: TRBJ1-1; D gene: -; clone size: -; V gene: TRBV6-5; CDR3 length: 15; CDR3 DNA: TGTGCCAGCAGTTACTCCTTGAAGTTGAACACTGAAGCTTTCTTT; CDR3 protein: CASSYSLKLNTEAFF
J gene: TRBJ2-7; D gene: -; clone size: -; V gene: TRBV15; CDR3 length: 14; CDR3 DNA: TGTGCCACCAGCAGAGGAGGGGAGGCCTACGAGCAGTACTTC; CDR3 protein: CATSRGGEAYEQYF
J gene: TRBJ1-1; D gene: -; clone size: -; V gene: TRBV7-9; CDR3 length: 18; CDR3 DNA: TGTGCCAGCAGCCCCCCCTTCGGGCAGGGCGAGAAGAGAACTGAAGCTTTCTTT; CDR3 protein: CASSPPFGQGEKRTEAFF
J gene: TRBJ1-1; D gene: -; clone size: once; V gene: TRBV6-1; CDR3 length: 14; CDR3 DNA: TGTGCCAGCAGTACCGACGGAGAGAGCACTGAAGCTTTCTTT; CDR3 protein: CASSTDGESTEAFF
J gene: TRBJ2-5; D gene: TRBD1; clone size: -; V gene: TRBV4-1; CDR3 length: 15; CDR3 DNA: TGCGCCAGCAGCCAGAGAACAGGGGGCGGAGAGACCCAGTACTTC; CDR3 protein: CASSQRTGGGETQYF
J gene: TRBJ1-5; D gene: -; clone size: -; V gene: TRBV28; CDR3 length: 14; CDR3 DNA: TGTGCCAGCAGCCGGGAATTTGGAAATCAGCCCCAGCATTTT; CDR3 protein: CASSREFGNQPQHF
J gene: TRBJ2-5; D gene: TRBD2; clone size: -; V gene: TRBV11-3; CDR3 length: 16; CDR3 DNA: TGTGCCAGCAGCTTTGGGGGGGTTGCGATCCAAGAGACCCAGTACTTC; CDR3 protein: CASSFGGVAIQETQYF
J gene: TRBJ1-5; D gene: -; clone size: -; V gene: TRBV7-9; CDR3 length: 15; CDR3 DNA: TGTGCCAGCAGCTCGACTCAGGGTAGGGCTCAGCCCCAGCATTTT; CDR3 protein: CASSSTQGRAQPQHF
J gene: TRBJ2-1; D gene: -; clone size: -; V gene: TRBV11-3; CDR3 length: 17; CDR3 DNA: TGTGCCAGCAGCTTCTGGCGGGGGACAACTCGACGGGATGAGCAGTTCTTC; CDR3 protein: CASSFWRGTTRRDEQFF
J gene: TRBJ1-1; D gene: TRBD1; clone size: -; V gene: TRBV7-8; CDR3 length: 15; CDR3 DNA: TGTGCCAGCAGCCATCCGGGACAGCTGAACACTGAAGCTTTCTTT; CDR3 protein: CASSHPGQLNTEAFF
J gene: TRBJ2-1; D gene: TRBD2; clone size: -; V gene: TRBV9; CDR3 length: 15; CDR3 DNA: TGTGCCAGCAGCCCGGGGGCTAGCGGGGGGCATGAGCAGTTCTTC; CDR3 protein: CASSPGASGGHEQFF
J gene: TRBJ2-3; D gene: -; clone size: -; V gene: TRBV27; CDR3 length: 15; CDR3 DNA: TGTGCCAGCAGTCCGGGACTTTCAAGCACAGATACGCAGTATTTT; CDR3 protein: CASSPGLSSTDTQYF
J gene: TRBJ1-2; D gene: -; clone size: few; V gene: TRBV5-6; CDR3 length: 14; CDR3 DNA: TGTGCCAGCAGCTCCGTGACACTCTACTATGGCTACACCTTC; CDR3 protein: CASSSVTLYYGYTF
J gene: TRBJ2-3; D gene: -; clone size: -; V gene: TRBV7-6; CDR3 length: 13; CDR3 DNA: TGTGCCAGCAGCTTAGGGTCTATGGATACGCAGTATTTT; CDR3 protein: CASSLGSMDTQYF
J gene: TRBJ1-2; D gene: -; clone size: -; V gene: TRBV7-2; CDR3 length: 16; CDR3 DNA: TGTGCCAGCAGCTCACCTAGGACTTCCGAAAGCCATGGCTACACCTTC; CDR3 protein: CASSSPRTSESHGYTF
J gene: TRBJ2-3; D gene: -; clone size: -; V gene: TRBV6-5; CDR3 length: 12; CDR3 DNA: TGTGCCAGCAGTACCTTTGGGGATACGCAGTATTTT; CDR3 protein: CASSTFGDTQYF
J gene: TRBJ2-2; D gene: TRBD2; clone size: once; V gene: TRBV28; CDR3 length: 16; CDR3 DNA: TGTGCCAGCAACCCGACTAGCGGGAAAAACACCGGGGAGCTGTTTTTT; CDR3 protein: CASNPTSGKNTGELFF
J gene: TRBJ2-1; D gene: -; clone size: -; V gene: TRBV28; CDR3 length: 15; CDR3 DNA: TGTGCCAGCAGCCTCCAGCGAGGTCCCTACAATGAGCAGTTCTTC; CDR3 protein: CASSLQRGPYNEQFF
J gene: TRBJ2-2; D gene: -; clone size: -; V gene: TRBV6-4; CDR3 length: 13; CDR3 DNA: TGTGCCAGCAGTGACGCGAATACCGGGGAGCTGTTTTTT; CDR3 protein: CASSDANTGELFF
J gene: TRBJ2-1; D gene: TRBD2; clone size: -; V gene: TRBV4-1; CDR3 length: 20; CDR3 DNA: TGCGCCAGCAGCCAACTCGGACTAGCGGGCAACCCGGGGCACTCTGGTGAGCAGTTCTTC; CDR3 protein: CASSQLGLAGNPGHSGEQFF
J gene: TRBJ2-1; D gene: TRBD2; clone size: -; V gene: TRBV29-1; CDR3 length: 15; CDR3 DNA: TGCAGCGTCGAACCGGGACTACCGAGCTACAATGAGCAGTTCTTC; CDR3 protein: CSVEPGLPSYNEQFF
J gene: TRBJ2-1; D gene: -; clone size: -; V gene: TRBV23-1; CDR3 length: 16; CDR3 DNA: TGCGCCAGCAGCACCCGGAGGGGCGCGAGATACAATGAGCAGTTCTTC; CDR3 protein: CASSTRRGARYNEQFF
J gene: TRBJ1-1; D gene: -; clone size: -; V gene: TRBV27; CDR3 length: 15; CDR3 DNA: TGTGCCAGCAGTTTATCCCCGCCTTTGAACACTGAAGCTTTCTTT; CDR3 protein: CASSLSPPLNTEAFF
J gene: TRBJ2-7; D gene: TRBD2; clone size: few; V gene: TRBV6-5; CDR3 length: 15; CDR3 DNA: TGTGCCAGCAAACTTAGCGGGAGCGATCCCTACGAGCAGTACTTC; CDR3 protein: CASKLSGSDPYEQYF
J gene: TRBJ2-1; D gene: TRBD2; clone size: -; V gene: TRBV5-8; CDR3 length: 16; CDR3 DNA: TGTGCCAGCAGCTTCGTAGCGGGACCTCCCTACAATGAGCAGTTCTTC; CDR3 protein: CASSFVAGPPYNEQFF
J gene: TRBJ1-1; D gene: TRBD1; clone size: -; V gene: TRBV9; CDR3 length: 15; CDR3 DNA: TGTGCCAGCAGCACGGGGACAGGGAGGAACACTGAAGCTTTCTTT; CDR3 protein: CASSTGTGRNTEAFF
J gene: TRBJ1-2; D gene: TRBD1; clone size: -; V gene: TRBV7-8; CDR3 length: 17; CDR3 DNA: TGTGCCAGCAGCTTAGCCCTTGGGACAGGGCTTGGGTATGGCTACACCTTC; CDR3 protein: CASSLALGTGLGYGYTF
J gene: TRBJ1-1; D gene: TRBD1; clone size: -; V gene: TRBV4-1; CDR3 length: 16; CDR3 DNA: TGCGCCAGCAGCCAGGAACCCGGGACAGTGAACACTGAAGCTTTCTTT; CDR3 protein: CASSQEPGTVNTEAFF
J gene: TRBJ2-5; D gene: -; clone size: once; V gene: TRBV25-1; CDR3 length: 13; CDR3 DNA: TGTGCCAGCAGTCGGCCGAGGCAAGAGACCCAGTACTTC; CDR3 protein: CASSRPRQETQYF
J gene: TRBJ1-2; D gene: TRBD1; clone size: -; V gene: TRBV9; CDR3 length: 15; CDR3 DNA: TGTGCCAGCAGCGTAGGAGCAGGGGGCAACTATGGCTACACCTTC; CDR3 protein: CASSVGAGGNYGYTF
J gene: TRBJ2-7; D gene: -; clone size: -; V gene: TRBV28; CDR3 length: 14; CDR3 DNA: TGTGCCAGCACCCTCGGGGAAGGCACCTACGAGCAGTACTTC; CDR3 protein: CASTLGEGTYEQYF